This T cell receptor beta chain was profiled in a study of blood T cell repertoires in COVID-19. The overall study: Acute and convalescent COVID-19 samples came from the United States, Italy and Spain. From T cells, B-cell-depleted T cells, or PBMCs came the material, which was cDNA or gDNA.

TCRdb's table, derived via immunoSEQ multiplex PCR, lists solely in-frame clones and lacks some. Seen here are roughly 110,000 clones, over 60% observed once, and the top ten hold around 4.4%. The sequenced material came from peripheral blood. This receptor was taken from a man aged 70-80 years with acute or convalescent COVID-19.

The CDR3 spells CASSLMGGTGQGYNEQFF. Here the CDR3 DNA reads TGTGCCAGCAGCTTAATGGGGGGGACGGGACAGGGGTACAATGAGCAGTTCTTC. V usage is TRBV7-2 and J usage is TRBJ2-1; TRBD1 matches 10 bases. V shed 2 bases, J shed 4 bases, and the junction held 11 bases outside the gene matches. CDR1 and CDR2 (germline): SGHTA, FQGNSA. This CDR3 spans 18 amino acids.